A selection of T cell receptor beta chains follows, all from one sample in a study of T cells in Graves' hyperthyroidism and ophthalmopathy. MiXCR, run by TCRdb on the multiplex PCR reads, gives a single entry per CDR3 protein. There are about 500,000 distinct CDR3 sequences in the sample; over 15% occur only once, and 15% to 20% lies in the top ten. The sequenced material came from blood. The receptors stem from a woman younger than 35 with Graves' hyperthyroidism. CDR3s include the opening cysteine and the closing phenylalanine or tryptophan. A D gene is named only where the DNA matches it firmly. Only part of the rows carry a size: once, few, many, or a class if the clone is expanded.

>TRBV28|few|TRBD2|TRBJ2-1
TGTGCCAGCAGTCGAAGGCAGGGGACTAGCGGGAGGGCAGGAGAGCAGTTCTTC
CASSRRQGTSGRAGEQFF
>TRBV10-1|.|TRBD2|TRBJ2-1
TGCGCCAGCAGCTATAGCGGGAGGTCTAGCAATGAGCAGTTCTTC
CASSYSGRSSNEQFF
>TRBV7-9|many|TRBD1|TRBJ2-7
TGTGCCAGCAGCTTAGAAGAGGACAGGGGCTACGAGCAGTACTTC
CASSLEEDRGYEQYF
>TRBV7-2|many|.|TRBJ1-2
TGTGCCAGCAGCTCAATACAGGGTCACTATGGCTACACCTTC
CASSSIQGHYGYTF
>TRBV7-9|many|TRBD2|TRBJ2-1
TGTGCCAGCAGCTCAACCCACCCCGGGCGGGAGAATGAGCAGTTCTTC
CASSSTHPGRENEQFF
>TRBV18|many|.|TRBJ2-1
TGTGCCAGCTCACCGACCGACCTAAGTGGGCAGTTCTTC
CASSPTDLSGQFF
>TRBV19|.|.|TRBJ1-4
TGTGCCAGTAGTATCCAGGAATCTGGTGAAAAACTGTTTTTT
CASSIQESGEKLFF
>TRBV7-9|.|.|TRBJ1-1
TGTACCAGCAGCGGACCAGGGATGACGAACACTGAAGCTTTCTTT
CTSSGPGMTNTEAFF
>TRBV7-3|many|TRBD2|TRBJ2-1
TGTGCCAGCGGGGACGGGGGGGGTTACAATGAGCAGTTCTTC
CASGDGGGYNEQFF
>TRBV5-1|few|.|TRBJ2-1
TGCGCCAGCAGCTTGGCGGCAGGGGATGAGCAGTTCTTC
CASSLAAGDEQFF
>TRBV19|.|.|TRBJ1-5
TGTGCCAGTAAGGCAACTAATCAGCCCCAGCATTTT
CASKATNQPQHF
>TRBV7-9|few|TRBD2|TRBJ2-1
TGTGCCAGCAGCTTAGATGCGAGCGGGAGCTCCTACAATGAGCAGTTCTTC
CASSLDASGSSYNEQFF
>TRBV4-1|.|.|TRBJ2-4
TGCGCCAGCAGCCAAGATCGGGGGAGTGGGAACATTCAGTACTTC
CASSQDRGSGNIQYF
>TRBV9|.|.|TRBJ2-2
TGTGCCAGCAGCGGAGGAGCGGGTATCTCGTCCGGGGAGCTGTTTTTT
CASSGGAGISSGELFF
>TRBV7-2|many|.|TRBJ1-1
TGTGCCAGCAGCTTCGGCGGCAGGCCTATGGGGAACACTGAAGCTTTCTTT
CASSFGGRPMGNTEAFF
>TRBV27|once|TRBD2|TRBJ2-1
TGTGCCAGCAGTCCCGGGACTAGCGGAACTAGTGAGCAGTTCTTC
CASSPGTSGTSEQFF
>TRBV2|many|.|TRBJ1-1
TGTGCCAGCAGTGAAGCGGGATACACTGAAGCTTTCTTT
CASSEAGYTEAFF
>TRBV9|few|TRBD2|TRBJ2-2
TGTGCCAGCAGCGTAGCCCTATCCTGGACTAGCGGTGGAGGCGGGGAGCTGTTTTTT
CASSVALSWTSGGGGELFF
>TRBV12-3/TRBV12-4|many|.|TRBJ1-5
TGTGCCAGCAGTTCTTCCAGGGCTGCAAATCAGCCCCAGCATTTT
CASSSSRAANQPQHF
>TRBV29-1|many|TRBD1|TRBJ2-3
TGCAGCGGGAGGCACAGGGGGCTTTTAGATACGCAGTATTTT
CSGRHRGLLDTQYF
>TRBV12-3/TRBV12-4|.|TRBD2|TRBJ2-3
TGTGCCAGCAGTCCTAGGGGGAAAACTAGCGGGGGGCGCACAGATACGCAGTATTTT
CASSPRGKTSGGRTDTQYF
>TRBV7-9|few|.|TRBJ1-1
TGTGCCAGCAGCCGTTACCTGACTGAAGCTTTCTTT
CASSRYLTEAFF
>TRBV5-6|.|.|TRBJ2-3
TGTGCCAGCAGCGAATCCGGGTCATGGGGACCTGATACGCAGTATTTT
CASSESGSWGPDTQYF
>TRBV6-1|many|.|TRBJ2-7
TGTGCCAGCAGGCTGGACGGATCATCCCCCTACGAGCAGTACTTC
CASRLDGSSPYEQYF
>TRBV4-3|.|.|TRBJ1-1
TGCGCCAGCAGCCAAGACGCGGTAAGGGGGGAGAAAGCTTTCTTT
CASSQDAVRGEKAFF
>TRBV13|.|TRBD2|TRBJ2-7
TGTGCCAGCAGCGTCGGGACTAGCGGGAGGGCCCACGAGCAGTACTTC
CASSVGTSGRAHEQYF
>TRBV11-2|many|TRBD1|TRBJ1-1
TGTGCCAGCAGCCAAAGGGGTCAGGGGGCCACCATGAACACTGAAGCTTTCTTT
CASSQRGQGATMNTEAFF
>TRBV5-6|few|.|TRBJ2-7
TGTGCCAGCAGCTTGGCCGGGACCTTGGGGTACGAGCAGTACTTC
CASSLAGTLGYEQYF
>TRBV7-9|many|.|TRBJ2-3
TGTGCCAGCAGCCCCGTAAGCACAGATACGCAGTATTTT
CASSPVSTDTQYF
>TRBV6-1|.|.|TRBJ2-1
TGTGCCACCACCCTCGAGACAGCGTACAATGAGCAGTTCTTC
CATTLETAYNEQFF
>TRBV7-9|few|.|TRBJ1-1
TGTGCCAGCAGCCGCTTGGGTGAAGCTTTCTTT
CASSRLGEAFF
>TRBV6-1|few|TRBD2|TRBJ2-3
TGTGCCAGCAGTGGCCGAGCGGGGCCCACAGATACGCAGTATTTT
CASSGRAGPTDTQYF
>TRBV2|many|TRBD2|TRBJ2-1
TGTGCCAGCAGTACCGGACTAGCCGGCTATGAGCAGTTCTTC
CASSTGLAGYEQFF
>TRBV7-2|.|TRBD1|TRBJ1-2
TGTGCCAGCAGCCCCGGTGGGACAGGCGGGAACTATGGCTACACCTTC
CASSPGGTGGNYGYTF
>TRBV5-1|few|.|TRBJ1-1
TGCGCCAGCGCCAGGGTGGACACTGAAGCTTTCTTT
CASARVDTEAFF
>TRBV20-1|.|.|TRBJ1-4
TGCAGTGCCACCGGGACGGGCGAAGAAAAACTGTTTTTT
CSATGTGEEKLFF
>TRBV4-1|few|.|TRBJ1-2
TGCGCCAGCAGCCAAGTTCGGGGGGGGCCCTATGGCTACACCTTC
CASSQVRGGPYGYTF
>TRBV5-1|many|.|TRBJ2-4
TGCGCCAGCAGCCTGGGACTAGCCAAAAACATTCAGTACTTC
CASSLGLAKNIQYF
>TRBV28|many|TRBD1|TRBJ2-6
TGTGCCAGCACCAACCCCGGACAGGGGACTGGGGCCAACGTCCTGACTTTC
CASTNPGQGTGANVLTF
>TRBV6-4|.|TRBD2|TRBJ2-3
TGTGCCAGCAGTGATACTTTGCGGGAGGGCCCAGATACGCAGTATTTT
CASSDTLREGPDTQYF
>TRBV27|few|.|TRBJ1-2
TGTGCCAGCAGGACGATGACAGCAGGTCAATATACCTATGGCTACACCTTC
CASRTMTAGQYTYGYTF
>TRBV27|many|TRBD1|TRBJ1-2
TGTGCCAGCGGATGGGGACAGGGGAAAGTCTATGGCTACACCTTC
CASGWGQGKVYGYTF
>TRBV7-9|many|TRBD1|TRBJ1-1
TGTGCCAGCAGAGACAGGGAAAGCCCCACTGAAGCTTTCTTT
CASRDRESPTEAFF
>TRBV28|.|.|TRBJ2-3
TGTGCCAGCGCGACGGGGGCAGATACGCAGTATTTT
CASATGADTQYF
>TRBV12-3/TRBV12-4|many|TRBD1|TRBJ1-4
TGTGCCAGCACTCAGACAGGGGGCGATGAAAAACTGTTTTTT
CASTQTGGDEKLFF
>TRBV2|many|.|TRBJ1-5
TGTGCCAGCAGTGAATCCAGCCCCAATCAGCCCCAGCATTTT
CASSESSPNQPQHF
>TRBV5-1|few|TRBD1|TRBJ1-1
TGCGCCAGCAACGACGGACAGGTCGGGTCTTTCTTT
CASNDGQVGSFF
>TRBV11-2|.|.|TRBJ1-4
TGTGCCAGCAGGCCTACATGGGGGGAAAAACTGTTTTTT
CASRPTWGEKLFF
>TRBV20-1|many|TRBD1|TRBJ1-5
TGCAGCGCCTGGGACAGGGGGCGATTGAATCAGCCCCAGCATTTT
CSAWDRGRLNQPQHF
>TRBV5-1|many|.|TRBJ2-7
TGCGCCAGCAGCTTTAACCAGGCCTACGAGCAGTACTTC
CASSFNQAYEQYF
>TRBV29-1|.|.|TRBJ2-1
TGCAGCGTCAGGGGTTTCTACAATGAGCAGTTCTTC
CSVRGFYNEQFF
>TRBV11-2|many|.|TRBJ2-7
TGTGCCAGCAGCTTAGAGTGGACCGATTCCTACGAGCAGTACTTC
CASSLEWTDSYEQYF
>TRBV11-2|many|.|TRBJ1-1
TGTGCCAGCAGCTTAGATGGCACTGTGCCTAACACTGAAGCTTTCTTT
CASSLDGTVPNTEAFF
>TRBV5-6|.|.|TRBJ2-5
TGTGCCAGCAGCTCCCAAGGGGACCTTGTTCCTGGTGAGACCCAGTACTTC
CASSSQGDLVPGETQYF
>TRBV7-9|many|TRBD1|TRBJ2-7
TGTGCCAGCAGCTTAGTCCGACAGGGTTGGAGCTCCTACGAGCAGTACTTC
CASSLVRQGWSSYEQYF